A selection of T cell receptor beta chains follows, all from one sample in a study of blood T cells in healthy people across ages. TCRdb redid the calling of the 5' RACE reads with MiXCR, one entry per CDR3 protein. The sample has hundreds of thousands of distinct CDR3 sequences; about 28% are singletons. Sequenced: blood. These TCRs come from a woman older than 75 in good health. Both conserved end residues are part of each CDR3. Fields, in order: clone size, J gene, D gene, V gene, CDR3 protein, CDR3 DNA. The D gene is left open where the match is weak. Size tells how often a clone was seen (once, few, many) or the class of an expanded clone, and some rows leave it out.

many,TRBJ2-5,NA,TRBV25-1,CASRPSVQETQYF,TGTGCCAGCAGGCCGAGCGTCCAAGAGACCCAGTACTTC
NA,TRBJ1-5,TRBD1,TRBV19,CASSILGTGQNQPQHF,TGTGCCAGTAGTATACTGGGGACAGGGCAAAATCAGCCCCAGCATTTT
few,TRBJ1-1,TRBD1,TRBV20-1,CSASRTGVNTEAFF,TGCAGTGCTAGTAGAACAGGGGTGAACACTGAAGCTTTCTTT
NA,TRBJ2-5,TRBD2,TRBV7-7,CASSLAAGGIETQYF,TGTGCTAGCAGCTTAGCCGCGGGGGGTATAGAGACCCAGTACTTC
few,TRBJ2-5,NA,TRBV4-1,CASSQLWESETQETQYF,TGCGCCAGCAGCCAACTCTGGGAATCGGAAACACAAGAGACCCAGTACTTC
NA,TRBJ1-1,NA,TRBV19,CASSIAPGSRSFF,TGTGCCAGTAGTATAGCCCCAGGCTCAAGATCTTTCTTT
NA,TRBJ2-7,TRBD1,TRBV7-2,CASSSPQGAYEQYF,TGTGCCAGCAGTTCGCCCCAGGGGGCCTACGAGCAGTACTTC
many,TRBJ2-1,NA,TRBV21-1,CASSKGQGQGGTSGGFDEQFF,TGTGCCAGCAGCAAAGGACAAGGCCAGGGAGGGACTAGCGGGGGGTTCGATGAGCAGTTCTTC
NA,TRBJ2-5,NA,TRBV4-1,CASSQDGNKETQYF,TGCGCCAGCAGCCAAGACGGGAACAAAGAGACCCAGTACTTC
many,TRBJ1-5,TRBD1,TRBV12-3/TRBV12-4,CASKGQEQPQHF,TGTGCCAGCAAAGGACAGGAACAGCCCCAGCATTTT
many,TRBJ2-1,TRBD1,TRBV15,CATSRDKRTGANEQFF,TGTGCCACCAGCAGAGATAAAAGGACAGGGGCTAATGAGCAGTTCTTC
many,TRBJ2-5,NA,TRBV29-1,CSVRTLSRQETQYF,TGCAGCGTTCGGACCCTTTCCCGCCAAGAGACCCAGTACTTC
many,TRBJ1-2,NA,TRBV7-8,CASSPAGARNGYTF,TGTGCCAGCAGCCCCGCGGGGGCGCGAAATGGCTACACCTTC
NA,TRBJ1-6,TRBD1,TRBV7-2,CASSLKGGSYNSPLHF,TGTGCCAGCAGCTTAAAAGGGGGCTCCTATAATTCACCCCTCCACTTC
many,TRBJ2-7,TRBD1,TRBV9,CASSVGTGTATYEQYF,TGTGCCAGCAGCGTAGGGACCGGGACAGCCACCTACGAGCAGTACTTC
NA,TRBJ2-3,TRBD2,TRBV6-2/TRBV6-3,CASRREGTQYF,TGTGCCAGTCGTCGGGAGGGTACGCAGTATTTT
NA,TRBJ1-2,TRBD1,TRBV7-2,CASRQTGLHGYTF,TGTGCCAGCAGACAGACAGGGCTTCATGGCTACACCTTC
NA,TRBJ2-3,TRBD2,TRBV14,CASSQDASGGLFTDTQYF,TGTGCCAGCAGCCAAGACGCTAGCGGGGGGCTCTTCACAGATACGCAGTATTTT
NA,TRBJ1-4,NA,TRBV3-1,CASSQVSGEGLFF,TGTGCCAGCAGCCAAGTCTCGGGTGAGGGACTGTTTTTT
few,TRBJ2-3,TRBD2,TRBV4-3,CASSQDTRSAGVAADTQYF,TGCGCCAGCAGCCAAGATACGCGGTCAGCGGGGGTCGCGGCAGATACGCAGTATTTT
NA,TRBJ2-5,NA,TRBV7-9,CASSPTLGRQETQYF,TGTGCCAGCAGTCCAACGCTTGGGAGGCAAGAGACCCAGTACTTC
many,TRBJ1-4,NA,TRBV12-3/TRBV12-4,CASSRTTDKATNEKLFF,TGTGCCAGCAGTCGCACGACAGATAAAGCAACTAATGAAAAACTGTTTTTT
many,TRBJ2-7,NA,TRBV28,CASTTSLYEQYF,TGTGCCAGCACCACGTCGCTCTACGAGCAGTACTTC